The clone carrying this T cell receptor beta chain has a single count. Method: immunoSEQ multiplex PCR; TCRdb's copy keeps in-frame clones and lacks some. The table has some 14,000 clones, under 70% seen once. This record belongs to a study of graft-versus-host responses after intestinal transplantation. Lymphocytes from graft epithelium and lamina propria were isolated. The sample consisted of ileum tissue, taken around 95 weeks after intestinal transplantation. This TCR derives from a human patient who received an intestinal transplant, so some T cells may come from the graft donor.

DNA for the CDR3: TGTGCCAGCTCACCCGACCGGGAGGAAAAACTGTTTTTT. Its translation: CASSPDREEKLFF. The chain links TRBV18 to TRBJ1-4, with no clear D. Germline CDR1 reads KGHSH; CDR2 reads LQKENI. The CDR3 loop spans 13 amino acids. V was trimmed by 3 bases and J by 8 bases, leaving 10 bases between them.